Following are 12 T cell receptor beta chains from one sample sequenced in a study of T cell clusters in autoimmune cytopenias. TRB rearrangements were amplified by touch-down multiplex PCR with mixed TRB-A/B primers. From its re-call of the multiplex PCR reads, TCRdb lists each CDR3 protein once, without DNA. Its listing shows 7,000 or so distinct CDR3 sequences. Some 34,000 genome equivalents of blood DNA were amplified for TRB. These sequences were also reported in another study, on T cell repertoires in aging, cancer and after chemotherapy.

The sequencing sample was made of peripheral blood. These TCRs come from a human donor in good health.

This sequence joins TRBV18 and TRBJ1-4. Germline lookup yields CDR1 KGHSH and CDR2 LQKENI. The CDR3 sequence is 14 residues long. CDR3 region: CASSPPATNEKLFF.

The chain combines TRBV12-3 or TRBV12-4 with TRBJ1-2; with no DNA, the TCRdb D assignment of TRBD1 cannot be verified. This CDR3 contains 15 residues. This CDR3 is CASSDTREVTHGYTF.

V gene TRBV19 combines with J gene TRBJ2-2. This CDR3 comprises 16 residues. Germline CDR1 is LNHDA and CDR2 is SQIVND (reference sequence). The CDR3 sequence: CASSIDRVLQGGELFF.

V gene TRBV7-2 combines with J gene TRBJ2-5. The CDR3 loop spans 14 amino acids. Germline loops: CDR1 SGHTA, CDR2 FQGNSA. This CDR3 reads CASSLVSGKETQYF.

V is TRBV6-5 and J is TRBJ2-3; lacking DNA, the TRBD2 call made by TCRdb goes unchecked. The CDR3 length is 17 residues. The germline V gene has CDR1 MNHEY and CDR2 SVGAGI. The CDR3 is CASTPNRGAGNRDTQYF.

The chain links TRBV6-2 or TRBV6-3 to TRBJ1-1; TCRdb indicates TRBD1, and absent DNA this call remains unverified. The CDR3 is 15 residues long. Germline V gene sequence: CDR1 MNHEY, CDR2 SVGEGT. CDR3 residues: CASSPPQGKGTEAFF.

The chain uses TRBV27 and TRBJ1-5; lacking DNA, the TRBD1 call made by TCRdb goes unchecked. CDR3 size: 16 residues. Germline loops: CDR1 MNHEY, CDR2 SMNVEV (reference sequence). CDR3 region: CASSLRQQISNQPQHF.

The rearrangement links TRBV6-2 or TRBV6-3 to TRBJ1-1. The germline gives CDR1 MNHEY, CDR2 SVGEGT. The CDR3 contains 12 residues. CDR3 sequence: CASRDGNTEAFF.

The rearrangement joins TRBV5-4 to TRBJ2-1; TCRdb names TRBD2, which stays unverified in the absence of DNA. The CDR3 spans 16 residues. Germline V gene lookup returns CDR1 SGHNT and CDR2 YYREEE (reference sequence). This chain's CDR3 is CASSSTSGGVLNEQFF. The full variable domain, its missing parts supplied by reference TRBV5-4 and TRBJ2-1, is ETGVTQSPTHLIKTRGQQVTLRCSSQSGHNTVSWYQQALGQGPQFIFQYYREEENGRGNFPPRFSGLQFPNYSSELNVNALELDDSALYLCASSSTSGGVLNEQFFGPGTRLTVL.

The chain combines TRBV11-1 with TRBJ2-3; TCRdb's D call, TRBD2, is unchecked because there is no DNA. The CDR3 runs to 16 residues. CDR1 and CDR2 from the germline V gene are SGHAT and FQDESV (reference sequence). The CDR3 sequence is CASSPRGLARTDTQYF.

The chain employs TRBV13 and TRBJ1-6; there is no DNA to check the TCRdb D call of TRBD1. From germline, CDR1 is PRHDT and CDR2 FYEKMQ (reference sequence). The CDR3 runs to 15 residues. The CDR3 region is CASRPPGSYNSPLHF.

The V call is TRBV20-1, the J call TRBJ1-5. The length of the CDR3 is 11 residues. Looked up from germline, CDR1 is DFQATT and CDR2 is SNEGSKA (reference sequence). The CDR3 protein is CSASSVPAQHF.